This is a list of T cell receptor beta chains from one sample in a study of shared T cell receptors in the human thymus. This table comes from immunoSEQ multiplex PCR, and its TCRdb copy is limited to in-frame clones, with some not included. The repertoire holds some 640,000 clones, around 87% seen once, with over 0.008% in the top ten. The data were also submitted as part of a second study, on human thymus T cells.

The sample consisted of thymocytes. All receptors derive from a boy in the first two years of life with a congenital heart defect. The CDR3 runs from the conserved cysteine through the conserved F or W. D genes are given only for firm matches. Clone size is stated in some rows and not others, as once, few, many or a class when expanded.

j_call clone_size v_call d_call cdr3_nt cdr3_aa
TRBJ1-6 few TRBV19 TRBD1 TGTGCCAGTAGTAACCGACAGGGAAATTCCCCCCTCCACTTT CASSNRQGNSPLHF
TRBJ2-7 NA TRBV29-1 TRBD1 TGCAGCGTTGATGCCAGGGGGTCCAATTCCTACGAGCAGTACTTC CSVDARGSNSYEQYF
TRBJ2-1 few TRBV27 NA TGTGCCAGCAGTTTATCTGGTGGAGCCCACAATGAGCAGTTCTTC CASSLSGGAHNEQFF
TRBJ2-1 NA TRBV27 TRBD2 TGTGCCAGCAGTCCGGAGACTAGCGGGACAAGCTACAATGAGCAGTTCTTC CASSPETSGTSYNEQFF
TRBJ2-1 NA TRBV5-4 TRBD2 TGTGCCAGCAGCCTCATGCCGGGCGATAATAGCGGGAGCTTTATGAATGAGCAGTTCTTC CASSLMPGDNSGSFMNEQFF
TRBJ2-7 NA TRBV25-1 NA TGTGCCAGCAGTAGGCAGGGAACCTACGAGCAGTACTTC CASSRQGTYEQYF
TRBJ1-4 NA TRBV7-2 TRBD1 TGTGCCAGCAGCTCACGACAGGGGTCACTTCCCGCTAATGAAAAACTGTTTTTT CASSSRQGSLPANEKLFF
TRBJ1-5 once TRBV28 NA TGTGCCAGCAGTTTACCGGCTCGACTCAGGGGCCAGCCCCAGCATTTT CASSLPARLRGQPQHF
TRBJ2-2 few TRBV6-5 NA TGTGCCAGCAGCCCCCGCCAGGCTAACACCGGGGAGCTGTTTTTT CASSPRQANTGELFF
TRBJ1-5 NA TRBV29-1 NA TGCAGCGTTGAAGATGGGTCAGGGGAGAGAAATCAGCCCCAGCATTTT CSVEDGSGERNQPQHF
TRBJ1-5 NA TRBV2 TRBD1 TGTGCCAGCAGTGATCACGGGACAGGGGTGCATCAGCCCCAGCATTTT CASSDHGTGVHQPQHF
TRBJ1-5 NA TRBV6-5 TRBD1 TGTGCCAGCAGTCCGGTCGCAGGGGGCCCTCAGCCCCAGCATTTT CASSPVAGGPQPQHF
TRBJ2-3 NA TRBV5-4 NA TGTGCCAGCAGCCGGGACACAGCAGATACGCAGTATTTT CASSRDTADTQYF
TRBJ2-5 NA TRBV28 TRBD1 TGTGCCAGCAGTTTAGGACAGGGAGAGACCCAGTACTTC CASSLGQGETQYF
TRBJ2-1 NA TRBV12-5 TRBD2 TGTGCTAGTGGTTTGGCCTCCGGGACTAAATACAATGAGCAGTTCTTC CASGLASGTKYNEQFF
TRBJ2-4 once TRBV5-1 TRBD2 TGCGCCAGCAGTAAGATACCGGGACTAGCGAACCTAGCCAAAAACATTCAGTACTTC CASSKIPGLANLAKNIQYF
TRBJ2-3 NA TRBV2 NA TGTGCCAGCAGTGATTCGTACAGCTCCTCCTTGTTCACAGATACGCAGTATTTT CASSDSYSSSLFTDTQYF
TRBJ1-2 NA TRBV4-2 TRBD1 TGTGCCAGCAGCCAAGGCAGGGGGCACATCAACTATGGCTACACCTTC CASSQGRGHINYGYTF
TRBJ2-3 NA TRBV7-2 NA TGTGCCAGCAGCCCAATGCGGGGGCCGAGCACAGATACGCAGTATTTT CASSPMRGPSTDTQYF
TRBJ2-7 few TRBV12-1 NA TGTGCCAGCAGCCCCAGGGTCGAGAGCGCCTACGAGCAGTACTTC CASSPRVESAYEQYF
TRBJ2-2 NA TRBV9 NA TGTGCCAGCAGCGTAGTGGGGGGCGGGGAGCTGTTTTTT CASSVVGGGELFF
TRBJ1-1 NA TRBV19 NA TGTGCCAGTAGAAGCCGGTGGTGGGAGGAGGACGCTTTCTTT CASRSRWWEEDAFF
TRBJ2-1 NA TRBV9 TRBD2 TGTGCCAGCACCCTTGCGCGGGAGGGCCTCTACAATGAGCAGTTCTTC CASTLAREGLYNEQFF
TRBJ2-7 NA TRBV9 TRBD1 TGTGCCAGCAGCGTAGACCCGGGACAGGGGGGAAATACGATCGAGCAGTACTTC CASSVDPGQGGNTIEQYF
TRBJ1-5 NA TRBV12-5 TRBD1 TGTGCTAGTGGCAGCTCCGACAGGGCCGGCCGGTATAGCAATCAGCCCCAGCATTTT CASGSSDRAGRYSNQPQHF
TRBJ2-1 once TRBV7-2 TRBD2 TGTGCCAGCACCCCGCTAGCGGGATACAATGAGCAGTTCTTC CASTPLAGYNEQFF
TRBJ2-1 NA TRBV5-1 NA TGCGCCAGCAGCTCTCCTAGCCACGGGGTCGACAATGAGCAGTTCTTC CASSSPSHGVDNEQFF
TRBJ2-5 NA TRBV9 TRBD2 TGTGCCAGCAGCCCCCGTTTGAGCGGGAACAAGACCCAGTACTTC CASSPRLSGNKTQYF
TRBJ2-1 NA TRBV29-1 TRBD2 TGCAGCGCTGGGGGGACTAGGTTCGATGAGCAGTTCTTC CSAGGTRFDEQFF
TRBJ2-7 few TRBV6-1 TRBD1 TGTGCCAGCAGTGAAGGTCGAGGAGACAGGGTGCACTACGAGCAGTACTTC CASSEGRGDRVHYEQYF
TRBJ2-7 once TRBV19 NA TGTGCCGGACACGACAGGACACGCGAGCAGTACTTC CAGHDRTREQYF
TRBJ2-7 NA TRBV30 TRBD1 TGTGCCTGGAGTAGGAGGACAGGGGTCCCCTACGAGCAGTACTTC CAWSRRTGVPYEQYF
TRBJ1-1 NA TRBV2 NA TGTGCCAGCAGTGAAAGGCACAGAAGTCTGAACACTGAAGCTTTCTTT CASSERHRSLNTEAFF
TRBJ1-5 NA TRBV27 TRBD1 TGTGCCAGCAGTTTATCGTTTGGGACAGGGAATCAGCCCCAGCATTTT CASSLSFGTGNQPQHF
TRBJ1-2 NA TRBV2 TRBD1 TGTGCCAGCAGCGCTACAGGGGGATATGGCTACACCTTC CASSATGGYGYTF
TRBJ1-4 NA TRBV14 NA TGTGCCAGCAGCGCCCACAGAGCAACTAATGAAAAACTGTTTTTT CASSAHRATNEKLFF
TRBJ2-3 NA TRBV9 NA TGTGCCAGCAGCCCACCAAAGACGAGGGGGGGCGGGGGAACAGATACGCAGTATTTT CASSPPKTRGGGGTDTQYF
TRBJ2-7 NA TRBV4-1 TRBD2 TGCGCCAGCAAACCCGGACTAGCGGGAGGTGACGAGCAGTACTTC CASKPGLAGGDEQYF
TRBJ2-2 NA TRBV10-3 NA TGTGCCATCAGTGAGTCCGGGGGGCCCGTCACCGGGGAGCTGTTTTTT CAISESGGPVTGELFF
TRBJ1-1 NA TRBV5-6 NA TGTGCCAGCAGCTTGTCAAGGGGCGGGGTGGGAGCTGAAGCTTTCTTT CASSLSRGGVGAEAFF
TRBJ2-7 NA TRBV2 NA TGTGCCAGCACCAAACCCCGGGAGCCAGACTCCTACGAGCAGTACTTC CASTKPREPDSYEQYF
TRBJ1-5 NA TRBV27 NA TGTGCCAGCAGTTTCCGGGGAAGGGGGAATTATAGCAATCAGCCCCAGCATTTT CASSFRGRGNYSNQPQHF
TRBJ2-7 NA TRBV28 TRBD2 TGTGCCAGCAGTTTCGGTCTAGCGGGGGGGCTCGAGCAGTACTTC CASSFGLAGGLEQYF
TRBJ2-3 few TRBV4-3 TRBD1 TGCGCCAGCAGCCAGGAGGCCGCAAGACAGGGTGGAACAGATACGCAGTATTTT CASSQEAARQGGTDTQYF
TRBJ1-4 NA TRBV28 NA TGTGCCAGCAACAGGTTCAAAGAAAAACTGTTTTTT CASNRFKEKLFF
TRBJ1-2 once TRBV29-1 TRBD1 TGCAGCGTCCGGGCAGGGGGGCTGAGTGGCTACACCTTC CSVRAGGLSGYTF
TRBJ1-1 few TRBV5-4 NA TGTGCCAGCAGCTCAGGGAGGAGGTTGAACACTGAAGCTTTCTTT CASSSGRRLNTEAFF
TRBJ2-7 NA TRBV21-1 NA NA CASRPVGQGAYEQYF
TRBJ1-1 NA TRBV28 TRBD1 TGTGCCAGCAGGGGACAGTGGATGAACACTGAAGCTTTCTTT CASRGQWMNTEAFF
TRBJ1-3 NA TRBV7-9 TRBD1 TGTGCCAGCAGTTGGACAGGCCTCTCTGGAAACACCATATATTTT CASSWTGLSGNTIYF
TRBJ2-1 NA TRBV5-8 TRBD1 TGTGCCAGCAGCCACGGGACAGGCTCCTACAATGAGCAGTTCTTC CASSHGTGSYNEQFF
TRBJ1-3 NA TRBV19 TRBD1 TGTGCCAGTAGCCGACAGGGAACTGGAAACACCATATATTTT CASSRQGTGNTIYF
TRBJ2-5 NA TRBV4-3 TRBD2 TGCGCCAGCAGCCAAGATTCCCTCCTAGCGGGGGCACACATTGGAGAGACCCAGTACTTC CASSQDSLLAGAHIGETQYF
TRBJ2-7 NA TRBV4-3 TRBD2 TGCGCCAGCAGCCAAGACGTCGGGGACAGCTACCGAACTAGCGGGAGTTCCAGCGAGCAGTACTTC CASSQDVGDSYRTSGSSSEQYF
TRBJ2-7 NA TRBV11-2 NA TGTGCCAGCAGCTTAAAGGATAGAGGTCCAAATTTCTACGAGCAGTACTTC CASSLKDRGPNFYEQYF
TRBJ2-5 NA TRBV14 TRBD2 TGTGCCAGCAGCCAAGTTTTTATAGCGGGGGTTGAGCAAGAGACCCAGTACTTC CASSQVFIAGVEQETQYF
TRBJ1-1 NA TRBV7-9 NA TGTGCCAGCAGCTTAGTTGCGAAGGGAGGGGCTGTCGACACTGAAGCTTTCTTT CASSLVAKGGAVDTEAFF
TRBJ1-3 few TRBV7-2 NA TGTGCCAGCAGCTCCCGGGACAATGGGGGAAACACCATATATTTT CASSSRDNGGNTIYF
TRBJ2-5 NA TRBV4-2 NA TGTGCCAGCAGCCAAGAGTGGGATGCGGGGCAAGAGACCCAGTACTTC CASSQEWDAGQETQYF
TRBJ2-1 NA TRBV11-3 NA TGTGCCAGCTCTTCGGGTAATTTCAATGAGCAGTTCTTC CASSSGNFNEQFF